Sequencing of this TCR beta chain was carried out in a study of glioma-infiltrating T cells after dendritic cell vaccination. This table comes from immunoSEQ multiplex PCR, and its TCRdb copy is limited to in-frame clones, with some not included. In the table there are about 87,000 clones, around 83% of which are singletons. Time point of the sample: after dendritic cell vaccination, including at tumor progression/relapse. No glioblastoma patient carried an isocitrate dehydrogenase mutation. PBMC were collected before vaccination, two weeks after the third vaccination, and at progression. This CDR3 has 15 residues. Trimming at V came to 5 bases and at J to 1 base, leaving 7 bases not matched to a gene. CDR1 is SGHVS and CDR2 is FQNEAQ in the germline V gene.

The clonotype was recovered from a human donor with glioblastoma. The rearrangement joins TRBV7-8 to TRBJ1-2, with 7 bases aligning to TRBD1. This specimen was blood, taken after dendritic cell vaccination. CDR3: CASSGSSGGNYGYTF. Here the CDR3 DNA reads TGTGCCAGCAGCGGCTCGTCAGGGGGTAACTATGGCTACACCTTC.